This TCR beta chain is drawn from a study of response to subunit inactivated influenza vaccine. TCRdb reanalysed the RT-PCR reads using MiXCR and keeps one entry per CDR3 protein. Of about 800,000 distinct CDR3 sequences detected, 21% appear once; the ten largest clones hold around 9.6%. V was pared by 5 bases and J by 3 bases, with 5 bases of the junction left unmatched. Per germline, CDR1 MNHNS and CDR2 SASEGT. The CDR3 loop spans 16 amino acids. The chain joins TRBV6-1 to TRBJ2-6, with TRBD2 identical over 9 bases. The clonotype comes from a man over 45 who received an inactivated influenza vaccine. The starting material was PBMCs from blood, obtained more than 4 days after vaccination. The CDR3 here is CASSMASGNGANVLTF. The CDR3 DNA follows: TGTGCCAGCAGTATGGCTAGCGGGAATGGGGCCAACGTCCTGACTTTC.